This entry lists 6 T cell receptor beta chains sequenced from one sample in a study of cytotoxic CD8 clonotypes in ibrutinib-treated CLL. The method was immunoSEQ multiplex PCR; TCRdb's version includes in-frame clones alone and lacks a portion of them. The sample lists around 330,000 clones, about 61% seen once, with roughly 6.8% in the top ten. Material: PBMCs, obtained after 36 months of ibrutinib treatment. Receptors originate from a human donor with chronic lymphocytic leukemia.

This sequence joins TRBV19 and TRBJ1-4, with D tentatively TRBD1 (5 bases). Germline V gene sequence: CDR1 LNHDA, CDR2 SQIVND (reference sequence). V lost 3 bases to trimming and J lost 8 bases, with 10 bases between them. The CDR3 is made up of 13 amino acids. The CDR3 loop is CASSIGGAEKLFF. In DNA, the CDR3 is TGTGCCAGTAGTATCGGAGGGGCGGAAAAACTGTTTTTT.

The J gene is TRBJ2-5, the V gene TRBV19; TRBD1 matches 9 bases. V was clipped by 5 bases and J by 1 base; unmatched bases: 8. CDR1 LNHDA and CDR2 SQIVND come from the germline V gene (reference sequence). This CDR3 comprises 16 residues. The CDR3 DNA reads TGTGCCAGTAGTGGACTACCGGACAGGGGCCAAGAGACCCAGTACTTC. Translated: CASSGLPDRGQETQYF.

The chain links TRBV9 to TRBJ2-5; 8 bases fit TRBD2. The CDR3 covers 15 residues. With V trimmed by 0 bases and J by 2 bases, 3 bases remained unmatched. Germline CDR1 reads SGDLS; CDR2 reads YYNGEE. The CDR3 DNA is TGTGCCAGCAGCGTAGTAGCGGGGCCACAAGAGACCCAGTACTTC. It translates to CASSVVAGPQETQYF.

V is TRBV10-3 and J is TRBJ2-5; 8 bases are a match to TRBD2. The V and J ends lost 6 bases and 2 bases, in that order; junction bases with no gene match: 11. From germline, CDR1 is ENHRY and CDR2 SYGVKD. The CDR3 length is 16 residues. The CDR3 DNA reads TGTGCCATCAGCCCCAGAGGAGCGGGGGTTCAAGAGACCCAGTACTTC. Protein: CAISPRGAGVQETQYF.

The CDR3 DNA reads as TGTGCCAGCAGTAAGCGACGGAACTATGGCTACACCTTC. Translated, it gives CASSKRRNYGYTF. J is TRBJ1-2 and V is TRBV6-5; no firm D call. Per germline, CDR1 MNHEY and CDR2 SVGAGI. Trimming removed 5 bases from V and 2 bases from J, with 9 bases in between. This CDR3 comprises 13 residues.

The chain links TRBV4-1 to TRBJ1-2; 8 positions match TRBD1. V lost 3 bases and J lost 5; bases outside the gene matches: 8. Looked up from germline, CDR1 is MGHRA and CDR2 is YSYEKL. The CDR3 spans 15 residues. This CDR3 reads CASSHQQGVGYGYTF. DNA for the CDR3: TGCGCCAGCAGCCACCAACAGGGGGTCGGGTATGGCTACACCTTC.